This T cell receptor beta chain was observed in a study of cytomegalovirus exposure and HLA in healthy donors. Broader study findings: About 150 TCR beta chains were listed as cytomegalovirus-associated. Presence/absence analysis assumed near-uniform sequencing depth across donors.

The germline gives CDR1 SGHDT, CDR2 YYEEEE. Trimming took 2 bases from V and 4 from J; bases not matched to a gene: 2. The CDR3 sequence is 15 residues long. Primers for the PCR totalled 60 Vbeta and 13 Jbeta. Assay used: immunoSEQ multiplex PCR; TCRdb lists only in-frame clones, some missing. Seen here are 85,000 to 100,000 clones, around 83% observed once, and the top ten hold approximately 4%. Comment on this clone: Its specificity is not known.

V usage is TRBV5-6 and J usage is TRBJ1-5; the match to TRBD1 covers 11 bases. The material sequenced was PBMCs. The receptor was derived from a female donor in good health and CMV-seropositive. The CDR3 region is CASSLGTGGNQPQHF. The CDR3 DNA follows: TGTGCCAGCAGCTTAGGGACAGGGGGAAATCAGCCCCAGCATTTT.